The 7 T cell receptor beta chains listed next were all sequenced from one sample in a study of beta chain features in type 1 diabetes. Isolated RNA was reverse transcribed in full, so expressed TCRB transcripts were sequenced. Generated by immunoSEQ multiplex PCR, the TCRdb table keeps only in-frame clones and is missing some. The data hold 310,000 or so clones, with approximately 9.7% observed a single time. Findings of the study overall: The study found moderately but significantly shorter TCRB CDR3s in all four CD4+ subsets of Type 1 diabetes patients.

Antigens of these TCRs are unknown. The sequencing input was central memory CD4+ T cells from blood. All receptors come from a man between 25 and 39 years old with type 1 diabetes.

The chain uses TRBV29-1 and TRBJ2-3, with TRBD1 matching 9 bases. The CDR3 consists of 14 residues. CDR1 is SQVTM, CDR2 ANQGSEA, per germline. V dropped 3 bases and J dropped 2; count of bases not matched to a gene: 3. CDR3 DNA: TGCAGCGTTGAGTGGACAGGGGACACAGATACGCAGTATTTT. Translated, it gives CSVEWTGDTDTQYF.

The sample holds a few counts of this clone. The rearrangement uses TRBV6-6 and TRBJ2-1; D is perhaps TRBD1 or TRBD2 (5 bases each). CDR1 MNHNY and CDR2 SVGAGI come from the germline V gene (reference sequence). V gave up 7 bases and J gave up 2 bases, with 12 bases separating them. The CDR3 consists of 14 residues. This CDR3 reads CASISGTAYNEQFF. The CDR3 coding sequence is TGTGCCAGCATATCTGGGACGGCCTACAATGAGCAGTTCTTC.

This clone came up a few times. The V and J genes are TRBV4-3 and TRBJ2-3; D gene uncertain. The V end lost 0 bases, the J end lost 2 bases, and 12 bases lay between the germline ends. There are 16 residues in the CDR3. In germline, CDR1 is LGHNA, CDR2 YSLEER. CDR3 region: CASSQEGQAPTDTQYF. CDR3 coding DNA: TGCGCCAGCAGCCAAGAAGGGCAGGCGCCCACAGATACGCAGTATTTT.

This clone was observed a few times. The DNA for the CDR3 is TGTGCCAGCAGCTTAACCACCGGGGATGGGCAGTACTTC. Encoded protein: CASSLTTGDGQYF. The J gene is TRBJ2-7, the V gene TRBV7-9, with D perhaps matching TRBD2 (5 bases). The CDR3 sequence is 13 residues long. Trimming took off 2 bases at V and 9 bases at J, with 14 bases between the two ends. CDR1 SEHNR and CDR2 FQNEAQ come from the germline V gene (reference sequence).

The rearrangement uses TRBV10-1 and TRBJ2-1; no firm D call. V shed 3 bases and J shed 0 bases, with 6 bases lying between them. Per the germline V gene, CDR1 is WNHNN and CDR2 is SYGVQD (reference sequence). The length of the CDR3 is 14 residues. The CDR3: CASSDESSYNEQFF. The CDR3 bases are TGCGCCAGCAGTGACGAGAGCTCCTACAATGAGCAGTTCTTC.

This clone was counted only a few times. This chain uses TRBV29-1 with TRBJ2-5; D remains unclear. The CDR3 length is 12 residues. Germline CDR1 and CDR2: SQVTM and ANQGSEA. Deletions cut 5 bases from V and 3 bases from J, with 10 bases between. The CDR3 is CSVYRLEETQYF. In DNA form, the CDR3 reads TGCAGCGTTTACAGACTGGAAGAGACCCAGTACTTC.

The CDR3 sequence: CASSIPRRGYSGNTIYF. The CDR3 DNA follows: TGTGCCAGTAGTATCCCACGTCGGGGGTACTCTGGAAACACCATATATTTT. V gene TRBV19 combines with J gene TRBJ1-3; tentative D call: TRBD1 (5 bases). Germline V gene lookup returns CDR1 LNHDA and CDR2 SQIVND (reference sequence). The V end lost 3 bases, the J end lost 0 bases, and 15 bases lay between the germline ends. CDR3 length equals 17 residues.